This TCR beta chain was captured in a study of technical replicates of blood from several donors. Germline V gene data show CDR1 as SEHNR and CDR2 as FQNEAQ (reference sequence). CDR3 length equals 15 residues. With 2 bases removed from V and 6 bases from J, the gap between germline ends came to 11 bases. Here immunoSEQ multiplex PCR was the method, and the copy in TCRdb shows in-frame clones only, minus some. The table records roughly 81,000 clones, roughly 97% of them present only once. This receptor was taken from a human donor in good health. V and J are TRBV7-9 and TRBJ1-6, with D possibly being TRBD1 (5 bases). The sample consisted of T cells isolated from PBMCs. CDR3 in amino acids: CASSLTSGVNSPLHF. The CDR3 coding sequence is TGTGCCAGCAGCTTAACTTCGGGGGTTAATTCACCCCTCCACTTT.